The sequence of this TCR beta chain was determined in a study of cytomegalovirus exposure and HLA in healthy donors. For the study at large: Unique TCRs numbering approximately 81 million, obtained from HLA-typed donors, made up an early data release. Broader study findings: The study found most TCR sequences rare, yet found some public TCRs in many donors. As was reported, the HLA-A and HLA-B alleles of most subjects were accurately predicted from TCR beta sequences.

The primer mix had 60 Vbeta and 13 Jbeta primers. This table comes from immunoSEQ multiplex PCR, and its TCRdb copy is limited to in-frame clones, with some not included. The repertoire holds approximately 170,000 clones, with around 75% as singletons. This CDR3 contains 13 residues. Per germline, CDR1 MNHEY and CDR2 SVGAGI. Between the trimmed V and J ends, which lost 0 bases and 5 bases, there was a span of 8 bases. Healthy bone marrow donors supplied every sample. With respect to this clone: The antigen is undetermined.

The clonotype was recovered from a male donor in good health and CMV-seronegative. Sequencing input: PBMCs. This rearrangement joins TRBV6-5 to TRBJ2-7; tentatively, D is TRBD2 (5 bases). CDR3 DNA: TGTGCCAGCAGTTACTCTAGCGAAAACGAGCAGTACTTC. It is translated as CASSYSSENEQYF.